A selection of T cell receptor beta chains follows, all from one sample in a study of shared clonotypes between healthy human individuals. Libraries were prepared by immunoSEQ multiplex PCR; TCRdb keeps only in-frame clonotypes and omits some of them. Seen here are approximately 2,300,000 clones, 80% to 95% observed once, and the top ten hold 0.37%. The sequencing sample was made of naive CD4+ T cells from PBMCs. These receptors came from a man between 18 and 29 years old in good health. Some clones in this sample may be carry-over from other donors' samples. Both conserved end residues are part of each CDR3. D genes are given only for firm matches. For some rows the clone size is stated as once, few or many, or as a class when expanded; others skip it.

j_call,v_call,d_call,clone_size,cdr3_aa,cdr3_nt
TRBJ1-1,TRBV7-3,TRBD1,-,CASSLRQGSTEAFF,TGTGCCAGCAGCCTTAGACAGGGCTCCACTGAAGCTTTCTTT
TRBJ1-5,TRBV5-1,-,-,CASSLSAGNQPQHF,TGCGCCAGCAGCTTGAGTGCAGGGAATCAGCCCCAGCATTTT
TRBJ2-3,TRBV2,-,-,CASSALADTQYF,TGTGCCAGCAGCGCCCTTGCTGATACGCAGTATTTT
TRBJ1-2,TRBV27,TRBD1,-,CASRTDRDRGGYGYTF,TGTGCCAGCAGAACCGACCGGGACAGGGGAGGTTACGGCTACACCTTC
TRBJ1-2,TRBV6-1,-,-,CASSEFGVVGYTF,TGTGCCAGCAGTGAGTTCGGGGTTGTTGGCTACACCTTC
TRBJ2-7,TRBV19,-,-,CASSIDPGAGSSYEQYF,TGTGCCAGTAGTATAGACCCAGGGGCAGGTAGCTCCTACGAGCAGTACTTC
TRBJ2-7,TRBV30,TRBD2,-,CAWRAGVYYEQYF,TGTGCCTGGAGAGCGGGGGTTTACTACGAGCAGTACTTC
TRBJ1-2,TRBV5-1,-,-,CASSLGLSNYGYTF,TGCGCCAGCAGCTTGGGTCTGAGCAACTATGGCTACACCTTC
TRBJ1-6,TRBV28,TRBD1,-,CASSGTDYNSPLHF,TGTGCCAGCAGCGGGACAGACTATAATTCACCCCTCCACTTT
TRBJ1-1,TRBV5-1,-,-,CASSREGMNTEAFF,TGCGCCAGCAGCCGGGAAGGGATGAACACTGAAGCTTTCTTT
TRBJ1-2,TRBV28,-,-,CASSLGHGYTF,TGTGCCAGCAGTTTGGGTCATGGCTACACCTTC
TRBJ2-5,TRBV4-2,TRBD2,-,CASSRGSVAGMYQETQYF,TGTGCCAGCAGCCGAGGTTCCGTAGCGGGAATGTACCAAGAGACCCAGTACTTC
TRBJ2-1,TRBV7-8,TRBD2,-,CASSLRLAQSSYNEQFF,TGTGCCAGCAGCCTAAGACTAGCACAAAGCTCCTACAATGAGCAGTTCTTC
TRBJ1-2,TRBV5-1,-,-,CASSLVTDYGYTF,TGCGCCAGCAGCTTGGTAACGGACTATGGCTACACCTTC
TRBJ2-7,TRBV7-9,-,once,CASSLEGEEQYF,TGTGCCAGCAGCTTAGAGGGGGAAGAGCAGTACTTC
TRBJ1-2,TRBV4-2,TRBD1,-,CASSHRTGGYGYTF,TGTGCCAGCAGCCACAGGACAGGAGGCTATGGCTACACCTTC
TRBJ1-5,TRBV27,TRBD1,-,CASRKTGPSNQPQHF,TGTGCCAGCAGGAAGACAGGGCCTAGCAATCAGCCCCAGCATTTT